The clone carrying this T cell receptor beta chain has more than one count but fewer than ten. The antigen remains undetermined. cDNA prepared by RNA extraction and subsequent reverse transcription served as the template for sequencing. Clones were sequenced by immunoSEQ multiplex PCR, and TCRdb holds only the in-frame ones, with some missing. The sample has approximately 180,000 clones, 59% seen once. CDR1 SQVTM and CDR2 ANQGSEA come from the germline V gene. This CDR3 has 14 amino acids. V lost 0 bases, J lost 4 bases, and 10 bases lay in between. The data stem from a study of CD8+ T cells in alopecia areata. Looking at the study overall: Treated patients took oral tofacitinib at 5 to 10 mg twice daily. Tofacitinib therapy lasting 6 to 18 months was followed by 6 months off drug.

Study-wide results and limits: Across lesional scalp, and particularly alopecia totalis/universalis, clonality surpassed that of normal scalp.

The study team obtained lesional scalp punch biopsies and peripheral blood from alopecia areata patients. The J gene is TRBJ2-4, the V gene TRBV29-1, with a weak D call TRBD2 (5 bases). This clonotype was sampled from a human donor with alopecia areata. The material was CD4+ T cells sorted from blood, obtained at week 0. The CDR3 sequence is CSVEDRRQKNIQYF. The CDR3 DNA follows: TGCAGCGTTGAAGATCGGAGGCAGAAAAACATTCAGTACTTC.